The TCR beta chain described here comes from a study of shared clonotypes between healthy human individuals (dated by TCRdb to about 2020). Regarding the complete study: A couple of women and a few men aged 18 to 49 years were included in the cohort. Leukapheresis yielded between about 0.9 and 8.9 billion PBMCs per donor. For each donor, CD4 naive and CD4 memory were each run on three plates, CD8 naive on two plates, and CD8 memory on one plate. To increase sequencing depth and limit assay-specific biases, different laboratories used diverse techniques to prepare libraries and sequence TCR repertoires. To estimate repertoire size and how much clonotypes are shared between individuals, the study performed deep sequencing of blood TCR repertoires from about five healthy adults. The full study reports these points: Sampling was restricted to blood, and TCR repertoires in tissue are likely to differ from TCR repertoires in blood. Larger estimated clonotype richness was generally found for naive subsets than for memory subsets. Pairwise subsampling indicated that sequencing depth was expected to affect the degree of clonotype sharing among donors. Sharing across a handful of donors was observed for about 5% of naive CD4, 3% to 3.5% of naive CD8, 2.3% of memory CD4, and around 0.4% of memory CD8 clonotypes. The genetic and exposure-history diversity represented was limited by the small number of donors. Higher generation probabilities were observed for clonotypes shared by all four sorted-subset donors than for non-shared clonotypes. Incomplete sequencing was indicated by rarefaction of sorted-subset datasets, despite the large sequencing depth.

Donors were healthy HIV-negative adults with no recently reported acute infections or vaccinations. All donors were Caucasian adults living in Nashville, Tennessee, USA. CD4+ T cells were enriched through magnetic negative selection, after which naive cells were positively selected on CD45RA and the remaining negative fraction served as the memory subset. After blood collection by leukapheresis, PBMCs were isolated using Ficoll-Histopaque density gradient centrifugation and then cryopreserved in the vapor phase of liquid nitrogen. Purity and quantity of every magnetically sorted T cell population were checked by analytical flow cytometry. Genomic DNA was isolated from every sorted fraction and measured by UV absorbance on a Nanodrop 2000c. V loses 6 bases of germline sequence and J loses 3 bases, and the interval between the two ends is 15 bases. For CDR1 and CDR2, the germline V gene (reference sequence) lists GTSNPN and SVGIG. The CDR3 holds 13 amino acids from the cysteine to the phenylalanine. Only CDR3 DNA is held: 39 bases, read in frame from base 1.

Details on this clone: No cognate antigen has been identified for it. It has no much larger one-base neighbor in the sample; base qualities were not kept.

TCR CDR3 regions were amplified from genomic DNA by multiplex PCR using the deep immunoSEQ assay. For each cell subset, the extracted genomic DNA was distributed evenly across all wells of several immunoSEQ 96-well plates, and each plate served as one replicate. For sorted subsets, around 200 ng genomic DNA, equal to approximately 30,000 T cell genomes, was loaded into each replicate PCR. Purified libraries were measured with a Qubit 3.0 fluorometer, size-checked on a Bioanalyzer 2100, and measured again with the KAPA Library Quantification kit. Each immunoSEQ 96-well plate was sequenced on its own single-read 150-cycle Illumina NextSeq 550 flow cell. In the original analysis: Because only junctional sequences without quality scores were contained in the immunoSEQ output, filtering matching that applied to full-length reads could not be performed. To assign V/J genes and CDR3, sequences were annotated using PyIR, a Python wrapper for IgBLAST v1.9, with IMGT germline references. Reads were removed for weak V/J assignments (E-value above 1e-6), missing CDR3, stop codons, out-of-frame junctions, or ambiguous translated residues. A V3J clonotype was defined by an identical inferred V gene, J gene, and CDR3 amino acid sequence. To compute the percentage overlap between repertoires, the number of shared unique clonotypes was divided by the size of the smaller repertoire. Richness of each repertoire was evaluated using RTK rarefaction, the Chao1 estimator, and Recon v2.1 estimates of unobserved clonotypes. Generation probabilities for all TCRbeta clonotypes obtained by the gDNA method from several donors were computed using OLGA. TCRdb carries this immuneACCESS record with in-frame sequences only. Its versions omit some clonotypes, under half of them owing to an unresolved V gene in the studies checked, with the rest unexplained. V, J and clone size reflect that table, while D and trimming were determined from the DNA. Present in this sample are about 1.1 million clones, 70% to 80% of which were seen just once. The top ten constitute approximately 0.5% of the sample.

This sequence originates from a man in his late teens or twenties in good health. Some clones in this sample may be carry-over from other donors' samples. Material: memory CD4+ T cells from PBMCs. This specimen's cell subset or site label, per the study, means: CD45RA-negative fraction. The chain joins TRBV30 to TRBJ2-7, with the D call perhaps TRBD1 or TRBD2, each one matching 5 bases. The nucleotides read TGTGCCTGCGGGTGGGGGAGTTTCTACGAGCAGTACTTC. It encodes CACGWGSFYEQYF.